This T cell receptor beta chain was recovered during a study of cytomegalovirus exposure and HLA in healthy donors. Whole-study results and caveats: Later findings reportedly placed an Asian-associated ancestry cluster below the approximately 620-donor mean for N-insertions. Investigators reported fewer than 200 TCR beta chains as tied to cytomegalovirus.

About this clone itself: Its matching antigen is unknown.

Amplification used 60 Vbeta primers and 13 Jbeta primers. Data came from immunoSEQ multiplex PCR; TCRdb stores just in-frame clones and leaves some out. The table records about 200,000 clones, around 82% of them present only once. The receptor was isolated from a woman in her 30s in good health and CMV-seronegative. Input material: PBMCs.

The CDR3 here is CASSYPGQGGKLFF. For the CDR3, the DNA is TGTGCCAGCAGTTACCCTGGACAGGGTGGGAAACTGTTTTTT. The V gene is TRBV6-6, the J gene TRBJ1-4; 8 nucleotides align to TRBD1. This CDR3 is built from 14 residues. The germline gives CDR1 MNHNY, CDR2 SVGAGI (reference sequence). The V gene end was trimmed by 2 bases and the J gene end by 11 bases; junction bases not matched to a gene: 7.